The clone carrying this T cell receptor (beta chain) is a singleton in its sample. Its antigen is not known. The data belong to a study of a mutant IDH1 vaccine in newly diagnosed glioma. Whole-study context: Patients had eight vaccinations, in weeks 1, 3, 5, 7, 11, 15, 19 and 23. Former treatment meant radiotherapy, temozolomide, or both; the majority had gotten both. Vaccines were begun 4-6 weeks after radiotherapy alone, or with temozolomide cycles.

Time point described: week 11, during vaccination. Each dose of the vaccine consisted of 300 ug of mutant IDH1 20-mer peptide, with topical imiquimod. The protocol was immunoSEQ multiplex PCR, while the TCRdb copy is restricted to in-frame clones and leaves out a portion. This table holds roughly 22,000 clones, about 90% found once. Looked up from germline, CDR1 is LGHNA and CDR2 is YNFKEQ. This CDR3 comprises 15 residues. Trimming took 0 bases from V and 5 from J, leaving 13 bases between them. The receptor's source is a woman in her forties with glioma. The V gene is TRBV4-2, the J gene TRBJ1-1, with D possibly being TRBD1 (6 bases). The sequencing here drew on PBMCs, taken from a glioma patient whose treatment included an IDH1 peptide vaccine. CDR3 nucleotide sequence: TGTGCCAGCAGCCAAGAGGGAGGGGGTGGTACTGAAGCTTTCTTT. Protein product: CASSQEGGGGTEAFF.